This T cell receptor beta chain was recorded in a study of blood T cells in healthy people across ages. A second about 7 to 11 cycle PCR used barcoded and J-beta primers. Using its own MiXCR run on the 5' RACE reads, TCRdb lists one record per CDR3 protein. The sample lists roughly 900,000 distinct CDR3 sequences, about 30% seen once, with 17% in the top ten. CDR1 is SQVTM and CDR2 is ANQGSEA in the germline V gene. CDR3 length equals 13 residues. As regards this clonotype: As yet, its antigen is unknown. This sequence may be a read error, since a much larger clone differs from it by one base.

The study's findings and limits: Per-million-T-cell TCR beta diversity fell roughly linearly with age. Both higher diversity and more naive CD4+ cells marked long-lived donors when set against aged donors.

The sequencing sample was made of blood. This clonotype was obtained from a woman of 80 years or more in good health. The V call is TRBV29-1, the J call TRBJ2-4; TRBD2 is a possible D gene (5 bases). This CDR3 reads CSIERDGKNIQYF. Written as DNA, the CDR3 is TGCAGCATTGAGAGGGATGGCAAAAACATTCAGTACTTC.